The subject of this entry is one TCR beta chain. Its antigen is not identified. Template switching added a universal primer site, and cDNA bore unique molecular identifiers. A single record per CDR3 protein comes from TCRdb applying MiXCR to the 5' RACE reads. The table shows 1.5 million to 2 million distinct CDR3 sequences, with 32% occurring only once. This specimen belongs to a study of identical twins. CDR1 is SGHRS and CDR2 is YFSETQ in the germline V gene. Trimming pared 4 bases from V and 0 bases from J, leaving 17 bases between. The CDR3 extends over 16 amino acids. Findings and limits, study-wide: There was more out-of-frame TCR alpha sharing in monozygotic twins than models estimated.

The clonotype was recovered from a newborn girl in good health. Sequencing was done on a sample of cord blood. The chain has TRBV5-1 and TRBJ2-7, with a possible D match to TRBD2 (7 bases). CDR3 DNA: TGCGCCAGCAGCCCGGGGCCCGGGGGGCACTCCTACGAGCAGTACTTC. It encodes CASSPGPGGHSYEQYF.